These T cell receptor beta chains were read from a single sample in a study of T cells after yellow fever vaccination. Via MiXCR, TCRdb re-called the 5' RACE reads, giving one row per CDR3 protein. The sample records 180,000 or so distinct CDR3 sequences, 11% being singletons. The sample was CD8+ T cells sorted from PBMCs, taken 15 days after the yellow fever booster vaccination. The receptor source for this set is a man in his late teens or twenties who received the YFV17D yellow fever vaccine. CDR3s include the opening cysteine and the closing phenylalanine or tryptophan. A D gene is named only where the DNA matches it firmly. Size is omitted from some rows. Given values are once, few, many or a class for expanded clones.

.,15,few,TRBJ1-5,TRBV4-1,TGCGCCAGCAGCCAAGACGAGCGGGTCGGTCAGCCCCAGCATTTT,CASSQDERVGQPQHF
.,15,.,TRBJ1-1,TRBV7-9,TGTGCCAGCAGCTCCGGACAGAAGCTGTACACTGAAGCTTTCTTT,CASSSGQKLYTEAFF
TRBD2,18,.,TRBJ2-5,TRBV5-1,TGCGCCAGCAGCCTTAACCCGGGACTAGCGGGGTATAATGAGACCCAGTACTTC,CASSLNPGLAGYNETQYF
TRBD1,16,.,TRBJ2-5,TRBV7-6,TGTGCCAGCAGCTTAAAAGCGGCAGGGGGCTGGGAGACCCAGTACTTC,CASSLKAAGGWETQYF
.,17,few,TRBJ2-3,TRBV4-1,TGCGCCAGCAGCCAAGTCCCGGCCCAACCCCCCTCAGATACGCAGTATTTT,CASSQVPAQPPSDTQYF
.,12,many,TRBJ2-1,TRBV27,TGTGCTTGGGGAAGCTCCTACAATGAGCAGTTCTTC,CAWGSSYNEQFF
.,16,.,TRBJ2-3,TRBV7-3,TGTGCCAGCAGCTTAGGGGTGGCGCGGGGCACAGATACGCAGTATTTT,CASSLGVARGTDTQYF
.,14,.,TRBJ2-7,TRBV7-2,TGTGCCAGCAGCTTAGATCCGGGGGACTACGAGCAGTACTTC,CASSLDPGDYEQYF
.,15,.,TRBJ1-2,TRBV9,TGTGCCAGCAGCGTAGCTACCCCGGGGTCAAAGGGCTACACCTTC,CASSVATPGSKGYTF
TRBD2,16,many,TRBJ2-1,TRBV5-1,TGCGCCAGCAGCCCACCTAGCGGGAGAACATACAATGAGCAGTTCTTC,CASSPPSGRTYNEQFF
.,14,.,TRBJ2-3,TRBV2,TGTGCCAGCAGGACGACGGGCTACACAGATACGCAGTATTTT,CASRTTGYTDTQYF
.,15,few,TRBJ1-3,TRBV4-3,TGCGCCAGCAGCCAAGACTCTGGGAGTGGAAACACCATATATTTT,CASSQDSGSGNTIYF
TRBD1,13,.,TRBJ2-1,TRBV10-3,TGTGCCATCAGTGAGGACAGGGACAATGAGCAGTTCTTC,CAISEDRDNEQFF
TRBD2,18,few,TRBJ2-5,TRBV9,TGTGCCAGCAGCGTGAACCCAAGTCGACTAGCGGACCAAGAGACCCAGTACTTC,CASSVNPSRLADQETQYF
TRBD1,13,.,TRBJ2-7,TRBV6-2/TRBV6-3,TGTGCCAGCAACAGGGGAGTTGCCTACGAGCAGTACTTC,CASNRGVAYEQYF
.,18,few,TRBJ2-6,TRBV13,TGTGCCAGCAGCTTAGGCCTGACGGGCCGCTCTGGGGCCAACGTCCTGACTTTC,CASSLGLTGRSGANVLTF
.,14,.,TRBJ1-5,TRBV19,TGTGCCAGTAGCATAGGACATGGCAATCAGCCCCAGCATTTT,CASSIGHGNQPQHF
.,13,many,TRBJ2-2,TRBV29-1,TGCAGCGTTGTGGCGGAAAACACCGGGGAGCTGTTTTTT,CSVVAENTGELFF
TRBD1,16,.,TRBJ2-5,TRBV3-1,TGTGCCAGCAGCCAACCCAGGACAGGGCGGCGGGAGACCCAGTACTTC,CASSQPRTGRRETQYF
TRBD1,15,.,TRBJ2-7,TRBV13,TGTGCCAGCAGCGAACCGGGACAGGGCTCCTACGAGCAGTACTTC,CASSEPGQGSYEQYF
.,14,few,TRBJ1-2,TRBV6-4,TGTGCCAGCAGTGAACTGCCGGGATTCGGTGGCTACACCTTC,CASSELPGFGGYTF
.,19,few,TRBJ2-7,TRBV3-2,TGTGCCAGCAGCCAAGATGGTCTCCCTCGACTAGCGGGGTCCTACGAGCAGTACTTC,CASSQDGLPRLAGSYEQYF
TRBD2,16,few,TRBJ2-1,TRBV24-1,TGTGCCACCAGTGATGCTAGCGGGGGGACCTACAATGAGCAGTTCTTC,CATSDASGGTYNEQFF
.,17,.,TRBJ1-5,TRBV7-8,TGTGCCAGCAGCACCAGGGGAGGAGGACGCGGCAATCAGCCCCAGCATTTT,CASSTRGGGRGNQPQHF
.,17,many,TRBJ2-1,TRBV6-6,TGTGCCAGCAGTAGCATACACGGTTCGGACGAAAGGGATGAGCAGTTCTTC,CASSSIHGSDERDEQFF
.,12,.,TRBJ1-1,TRBV20-1,TGCAGTGCCCCCTTAGGGGACACTGAAGCTTTCTTT,CSAPLGDTEAFF
.,11,.,TRBJ2-1,TRBV6-4,TGTGCCAGCAGTCGACTAGACGAGCAGTTCTTC,CASSRLDEQFF
TRBD1,15,many,TRBJ2-3,TRBV12-3/TRBV12-4,TGTGCCAGCAGTTTAGTAGGACAGGCCACAGATACGCAGTATTTT,CASSLVGQATDTQYF
TRBD1,15,.,TRBJ1-2,TRBV13,TGTGCCAGCAGCCATGGGACAGGGGCTGACTATGGCTACACCTTC,CASSHGTGADYGYTF
.,11,few,TRBJ1-1,TRBV29-1,TGCAGCGCCATCGAGAACACTGAAGCTTTCTTT,CSAIENTEAFF
.,18,few,TRBJ2-2,TRBV3-1,TGTGCCAGCAGCCAAGAGTATGGCAGCCTAGTGAACACCGGGGAGCTGTTTTTT,CASSQEYGSLVNTGELFF
.,14,.,TRBJ1-2,TRBV6-6,TGTGCCAGCAGTTACTTAAACAGTAACTATGGCTACACCTTC,CASSYLNSNYGYTF
.,13,.,TRBJ2-3,TRBV7-6,TGTGCCAGCGCAGGGGTTTTCGCAGATACGCAGTATTTT,CASAGVFADTQYF
.,13,few,TRBJ2-5,TRBV29-1,TGCAGCGTGACTAGACAGGGTCGGGAGACCCAGTACTTC,CSVTRQGRETQYF
TRBD1,15,.,TRBJ1-1,TRBV4-1,TGCGCCAGCAGCCGAATGGACAGGGGGAACACTGAAGCTTTCTTT,CASSRMDRGNTEAFF
.,17,.,TRBJ1-2,TRBV6-5,TGTGCCAGCAGTTCCCACACCGGACGGAGCGACGTCTATGGCTACACCTTC,CASSSHTGRSDVYGYTF
TRBD2,14,.,TRBJ2-2,TRBV27,TGTGCCAGCAGAGCGGGGTTTCTCGCCGGGGAGCTGTTTTTT,CASRAGFLAGELFF
TRBD2,16,.,TRBJ2-3,TRBV13,TGTGCCAGCAGCTTTTCGGAGCGGGGGAGCACAGATACGCAGTATTTT,CASSFSERGSTDTQYF
.,15,.,TRBJ1-2,TRBV5-4,TGTGCCAGCAGCTTGGCCACGACCATATACTATGGCTACACCTTC,CASSLATTIYYGYTF
.,15,.,TRBJ2-7,TRBV7-6,TGTGCCAGCAGCTTGGGGACTGTGGCACCCTACGAGCAGTACTTC,CASSLGTVAPYEQYF
TRBD1,16,.,TRBJ1-2,TRBV18,TGTGCCAGCTCACCACCGGGACAGATGTTTCGGGAGGGCTACACCTTC,CASSPPGQMFREGYTF
.,15,.,TRBJ2-5,TRBV6-5,TGTGCCAGCAGTTACTCGGTGGGGGGCCTAGAGACCCAGTACTTC,CASSYSVGGLETQYF
TRBD1,14,few,TRBJ2-7,TRBV3-1,TGTGCCAGCAGCCAACCAGACAGGGTCCACGAGCAGTACTTC,CASSQPDRVHEQYF
TRBD1,15,many,TRBJ2-1,TRBV10-3,TGTGCCATCAGTGACACCGGGTCTCAGGGGGATGAGCAGTTCTTC,CAISDTGSQGDEQFF
.,14,.,TRBJ2-2,TRBV5-1,TGCGCCAGCAGCAGCGGACAGAACACCGGGGAGCTGTTTTTT,CASSSGQNTGELFF
.,14,few,TRBJ1-5,TRBV23-1,TGCGCCAGCGGACAAGGAGATAGCAATCAGCCCCAGCATTTT,CASGQGDSNQPQHF
.,13,.,TRBJ1-5,TRBV6-2/TRBV6-3,TGTGCCAGCTCGGACCTTGGGGATCAGCCCCAGCATTTT,CASSDLGDQPQHF
.,14,few,TRBJ1-2,TRBV14,TGTGCCAGCAGCCACTACAGTACTGGGTATGGCTACACCTTC,CASSHYSTGYGYTF
.,17,few,TRBJ2-5,TRBV3-1,TGTGCCAGCAGCCATGACTACCAGGACGCTTACCAAGAGACCCAGTACTTC,CASSHDYQDAYQETQYF
TRBD2,15,.,TRBJ2-3,TRBV6-5,TGTGCCAGCAGTTACAGCGGGGGGGCCCAAGATACGCAGTATTTT,CASSYSGGAQDTQYF
.,17,few,TRBJ1-5,TRBV4-1,TGCGCCAGCAGCCTCCGGCAGGCGCCCTATAGCAATCAGCCCCAGCATTTT,CASSLRQAPYSNQPQHF
.,15,few,TRBJ2-7,TRBV3-2,TGTGCCAGCAGTACCTTGGGGGGCAGGTTTGGCGAGCAGTACTTC,CASSTLGGRFGEQYF
.,16,few,TRBJ1-2,TRBV4-3,TGCGCCAGCAGCCAAGGCTCAGGTTTAATACGGAATGGCTACACCTTC,CASSQGSGLIRNGYTF